This T cell receptor (beta chain) was observed in a study of molecular identifiers for immune sequencing clone quantification. The CDR3 is made up of 15 amino acids. Germline V gene lookup returns CDR1 MNHEY and CDR2 SMNVEV (reference sequence). V shed 4 bases, J shed 7 bases, and the junction held 7 bases outside the gene matches. Both previously described methods and listed TCR primers were employed to make bulk TCR libraries. One entry per CDR3 protein, called by TCRdb with MiXCR from the PCR reads. The sample has 90,000 or so distinct CDR3 sequences; over 20% are singletons. This clonotype was seen ten or more times.

This chain joins TRBV27 and TRBJ1-4; TRBD1 aligns across 9 bases. Sequencing was done on a sample of naive CD8+ T cells from blood, with Jurkat cell RNA spiked in. Subset given: FACS-sorted CD8+CD4-CCR7+CD45RA+ naive T cells. The TCR originated in a human donor in good health. Some libraries in this study had Jurkat cell RNA spiked in. The CDR3 region has the DNA TGTGCCAGCAGTTCACTGGACAGGGGTGGTGAAAAACTGTTTTTT. Translation: CASSSLDRGGEKLFF.